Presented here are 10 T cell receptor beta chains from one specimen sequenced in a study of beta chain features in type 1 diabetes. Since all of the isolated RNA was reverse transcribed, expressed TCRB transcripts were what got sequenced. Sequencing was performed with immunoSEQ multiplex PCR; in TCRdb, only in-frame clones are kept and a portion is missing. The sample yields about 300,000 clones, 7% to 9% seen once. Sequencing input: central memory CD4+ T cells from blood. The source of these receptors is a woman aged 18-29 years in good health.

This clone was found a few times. CDR3 DNA: TGTGCCAGCAGCTTAGCCGGGACTAGCGGACTCATCTCCTACAATGAGCAGTTCTTC. Translating gives CASSLAGTSGLISYNEQFF. V gene TRBV7-2 combines with J gene TRBJ2-1; 11 bases agree with TRBD2. Germline-derived CDR1 and CDR2 are SGHTA and FQGNSA. The V segment lost 0 bases and the J segment 0 bases; nucleotides outside the gene matches: 7. The CDR3 has 19 residues.

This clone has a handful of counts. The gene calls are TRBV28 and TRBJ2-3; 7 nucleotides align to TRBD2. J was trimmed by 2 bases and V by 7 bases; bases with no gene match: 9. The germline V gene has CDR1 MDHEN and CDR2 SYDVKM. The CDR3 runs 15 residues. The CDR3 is CASNSGAAVTDTQYF. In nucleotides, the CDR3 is TGTGCCAGCAACAGCGGGGCCGCGGTCACAGATACGCAGTATTTT. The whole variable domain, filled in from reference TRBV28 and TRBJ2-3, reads DVKVTQSSRYLVKRTGEKVFLECVQDMDHENMFWYRQDPGLGLRLIYFSYDVKMKEKGDIPEGYSVSREKKERFSLILESASTNQTSMYLCASNSGAAVTDTQYFGPGTRLTVL.

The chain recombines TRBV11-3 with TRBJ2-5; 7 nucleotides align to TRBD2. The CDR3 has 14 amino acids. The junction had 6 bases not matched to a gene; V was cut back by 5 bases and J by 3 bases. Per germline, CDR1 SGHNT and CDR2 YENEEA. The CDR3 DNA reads TGTGCCAGCAGCCAACCCGGGACTAAAGAGACCCAGTACTTC. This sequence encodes CASSQPGTKETQYF.

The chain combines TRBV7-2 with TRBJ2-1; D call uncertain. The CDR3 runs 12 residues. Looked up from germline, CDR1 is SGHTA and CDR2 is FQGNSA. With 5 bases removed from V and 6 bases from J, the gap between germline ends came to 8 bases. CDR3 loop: CASSPNSNEQFF. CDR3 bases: TGTGCCAGCAGCCCAAACAGCAATGAGCAGTTCTTC. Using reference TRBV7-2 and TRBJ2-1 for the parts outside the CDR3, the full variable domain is GAGVSQSPSNKVTEKGKDVELRCDPISGHTALYWYRQSLGQGLEFLIYFQGNSAPDKSGLPSDRFSAERTGGSVSTLTIQRTQQEDSAVYLCASSPNSNEQFFGPGTRLTVL.

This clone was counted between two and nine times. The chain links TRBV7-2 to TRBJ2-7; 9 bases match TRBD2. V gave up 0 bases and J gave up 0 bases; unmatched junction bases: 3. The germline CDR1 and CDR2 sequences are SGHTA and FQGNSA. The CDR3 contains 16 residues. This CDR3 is CASSLASGGYSYEQYV. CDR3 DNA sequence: TGTGCCAGCAGCTTAGCTAGCGGGGGCTACTCCTACGAGCAGTACGTC.

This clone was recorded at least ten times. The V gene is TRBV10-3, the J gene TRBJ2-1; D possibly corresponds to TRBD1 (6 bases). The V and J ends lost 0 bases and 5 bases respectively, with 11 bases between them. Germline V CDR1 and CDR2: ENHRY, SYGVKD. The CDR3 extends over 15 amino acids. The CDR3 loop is CAISESTRQDNEQFF. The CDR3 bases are TGTGCCATCAGTGAGTCGACGAGACAGGACAATGAGCAGTTCTTC.

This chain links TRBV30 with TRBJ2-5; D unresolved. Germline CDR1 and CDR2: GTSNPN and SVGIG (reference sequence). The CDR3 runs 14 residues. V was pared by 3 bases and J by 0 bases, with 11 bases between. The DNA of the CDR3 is TGTGCCTGGAGCGGAACAGCTCACCAAGAGACCCAGTACTTC. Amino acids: CAWSGTAHQETQYF. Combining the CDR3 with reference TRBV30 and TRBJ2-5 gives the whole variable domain SQTIHQWPATLVQPVGSPLSLECTVEGTSNPNLYWYRQAAGRGLQLLFYSVGIGQISSEVPQNLSASRPQDRQFILSSKKLLLSDSGFYLCAWSGTAHQETQYFGPGTRLLVL.

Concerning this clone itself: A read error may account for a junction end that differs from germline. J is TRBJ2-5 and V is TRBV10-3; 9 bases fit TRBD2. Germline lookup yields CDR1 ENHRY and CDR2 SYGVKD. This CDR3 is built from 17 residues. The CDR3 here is CASSPGGLAGRKGTQYF. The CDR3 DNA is TGTGCCAGCAGTCCCGGGGGGCTAGCGGGGCGGAAGGGGACCCAGTACTTC.

The CDR3: CASTVGDVPGNEQFF. CDR3 sequence (DNA): TGTGCCAGCACGGTGGGCGACGTGCCCGGGAATGAGCAGTTCTTC. The chain joins TRBV7-9 to TRBJ2-1; D gene unclear. V dropped 7 bases and J dropped 7 bases, with 20 bases sitting between them. Germline lookup yields CDR1 SEHNR and CDR2 FQNEAQ (reference sequence). CDR3 length: 15 amino acids.

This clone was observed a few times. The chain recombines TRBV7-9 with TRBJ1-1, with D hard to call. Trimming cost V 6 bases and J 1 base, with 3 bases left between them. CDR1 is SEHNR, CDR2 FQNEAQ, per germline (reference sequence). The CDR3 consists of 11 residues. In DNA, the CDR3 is TGTGCCAGCAGGGGGAACACTGAAGCTTTCTTT. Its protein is CASRGNTEAFF.